This TCR beta chain was recorded in a study of blood T cell repertoires in COVID-19. Study-level background: Samples came from the United States, Italy and Spain, spanning acute and convalescent COVID-19.

The assay was immunoSEQ multiplex PCR, and TCRdb's table has in-frame clones only and misses some. The repertoire consists of some 200,000 clones, with 65% to 85% occurring once and the leading ten covering under 11%. Material for sequencing was peripheral blood. This sequence originates from an elderly woman with acute or convalescent COVID-19.

The CDR3 reads CASGLRQTFEQFF. The DNA for the CDR3 is TGTGCTAGTGGTTTGCGGCAGACTTTCGAGCAGTTCTTC. V and J are TRBV12-5 and TRBJ2-1, with D unresolved. Germline CDR1 reads LGHNT; CDR2 reads FRNRAP. This CDR3 region has 13 residues. V lost 2 bases, J lost 10 bases, and 12 bases lay in between.